The 17 T cell receptor beta chains given below trace back to one sample, sequenced in a study of shared clonotypes between healthy human individuals. CD45RO-negative, CCR7-positively selected cells formed the naive CD8 fraction, excluding terminally differentiated effector memory CD45RA+ cells. Method: immunoSEQ multiplex PCR; TCRdb's copy keeps in-frame clones and lacks some. The repertoire holds just over 2,000,000 clones, with less than 95% as singletons. The sequenced material came from naive CD8+ T cells sorted from blood. The source of these receptors is a man younger than 30 in good health.

The V gene is TRBV15, the J gene TRBJ2-7, with 9 bases matching TRBD2. This CDR3 contains 17 residues. V lost 0 bases, J lost 5 bases, and 11 bases stayed unmatched. Per the germline V gene, CDR1 is LNHNV and CDR2 is YYDKDF (reference sequence). The chain's CDR3 is CATSREKASGIGDEQYF. In DNA, the CDR3 is TGTGCCACCAGCAGAGAAAAAGCTAGCGGGATAGGCGACGAGCAGTACTTC.

This chain joins TRBV19 and TRBJ1-2, with D possibly matching TRBD1 (5 bases). The CDR3 length is 15 residues. V lost 9 bases and J lost 6, with 23 bases in between. Germline V lookup: CDR1 LNHDA, CDR2 SQIVND (reference sequence). The CDR3 protein is CASNLGTDDIDGYTF. CDR3 in DNA: TGTGCCAGCAATCTAGGGACCGATGATATAGATGGCTACACCTTC.

V gene TRBV9 combines with J gene TRBJ2-3, with D perhaps being TRBD1 or TRBD2 (6 bases each). Per the germline V gene, CDR1 is SGDLS and CDR2 is YYNGEE. The CDR3 extends over 14 amino acids. The V end was cut by 1 base, the J end by 4 bases, with 10 bases between. The CDR3 region has the DNA TGTGCCAGCAGCGTACGGGGGCCGTCAGATACGCAGTATTTT. This codes for CASSVRGPSDTQYF.

The chain employs TRBV6-5 and TRBJ1-5; possibly TRBD1 for D (5 bases). Germline-derived CDR1 and CDR2 are MNHEY and SVGAGI. The CDR3 contains 14 residues. The V gene lost 6 bases and the J gene lost 6 bases, with 15 bases spanning the gap. CDR3 protein: CASSSLGDGQPQHF. The DNA of the CDR3 is TGTGCCAGCAGCAGTCTGGGGGACGGTCAGCCCCAGCATTTT.

The chain recombines TRBV5-6 with TRBJ2-7; D is ambiguous. Germline V gene data show CDR1 as SGHDT and CDR2 as YYEEEE. The CDR3 length is 14 residues. Trimming took off 0 bases at V and 7 bases at J, with 14 bases between the two ends. The CDR3 DNA sequence: TGTGCCAGCAGCTTGGGGGCCAGTCTCTTAGAGCAGTACTTC. The encoded protein is CASSLGASLLEQYF.

The rearrangement joins TRBV7-2 to TRBJ2-3; the D is unclear. The V and J ends lost 5 bases and 6 bases respectively, with 15 bases between them. Germline V gene lookup returns CDR1 SGHTA and CDR2 FQGNSA. The CDR3 spans 14 residues. This chain's CDR3 is CASSPGVLVDTQYF. The CDR3 DNA sequence: TGTGCCAGCAGCCCGGGCGTCCTAGTGGATACGCAGTATTTT.

V and J are TRBV6-1 and TRBJ2-4; 11 bases fit TRBD2. V trimming: 2 bases; J trimming: 6 bases; junction bases outside the gene matches: 3. The CDR3 runs 15 residues. Germline V gene data show CDR1 as MNHNS and CDR2 as SASEGT. The CDR3 protein is CASSELAGGGNIQYF. CDR3 coding DNA: TGTGCCAGCAGTGAACTAGCGGGAGGAGGAAACATTCAGTACTTC.

Regarding this clone: In the same sample, other DNA sequences code for this CDR3. The chain combines TRBV5-4 with TRBJ1-2, with D hard to call. The CDR3 sequence is 13 residues long. V was clipped by 0 bases and J by 4 bases, with 7 bases between them. The germline CDR1 and CDR2 sequences are SGHNT and YYREEE (reference sequence). The CDR3 region has the DNA TGTGCCAGCAGCTTGGGAGTGGGCTATGGCTACACCTTC. Translating it yields CASSLGVGYGYTF.

This sequence joins TRBV20-1 and TRBJ2-1; a weak D match, TRBD2 (5 bases). This CDR3 is 11 amino acids long. Trimming took 6 bases from V and 10 from J, leaving 13 bases between them. Germline V CDR1 and CDR2: DFQATT, SNEGSKA (reference sequence). The CDR3 sequence: CSAFEGSEQFF. CDR3 nucleotide sequence: TGCAGTGCCTTCGAGGGTTCGGAGCAGTTCTTC.

This chain joins TRBV2 and TRBJ1-5; D remains unclear. V gave up 2 bases and J gave up 8 bases, with 7 bases separating them. This CDR3 contains 12 residues. CDR1 is SNHLY, CDR2 FYNNEI, per germline. The CDR3: CASSEMGEPQHF. In DNA form, the CDR3 reads TGTGCCAGCAGTGAAATGGGCGAGCCCCAGCATTTT.

J is TRBJ2-7 and V is TRBV7-2; D uncertain. Trimming left V 1 base short and J 2 bases short, with 12 bases between. CDR1 is SGHTA, CDR2 FQGNSA, per germline. This CDR3 region has 15 residues. The CDR3 bases are TGTGCCAGCAGCTTAGTGCCGGCTCACCCCTACGAGCAGTACTTC. Translation: CASSLVPAHPYEQYF.

The V call is TRBV27, the J call TRBJ2-3; D may be TRBD2 (6 bases). V lost 5 bases and J lost 6, with 15 bases in between. The germline V gene encodes CDR1 MNHEY and CDR2 SMNVEV (reference sequence). CDR3 length equals 14 residues. The CDR3 sequence is CASSVAAAEDTQYF. For the CDR3, the DNA is TGTGCCAGCAGTGTAGCGGCAGCAGAGGATACGCAGTATTTT.

Regarding this clone: Other DNA sequences in the same sample also yield this CDR3. The gene calls are TRBV21-1 and TRBJ1-2. TRBV21-1 counts as a pseudogene. The CDR3 is 13 residues long. The CDR3 nucleotides are TGTGCCAGCAGCAATACCGGGCGATATGGCTACACCTTC. Its translation: CASSNTGRYGYTF.

The V and J genes are TRBV16 and TRBJ2-7, with D possibly TRBD1 on 5 matching bases. Between the trimmed V and J ends, which lost 4 bases and 2 bases, there was a span of 9 bases. The CDR3 runs 13 residues. Germline V gene sequence: CDR1 KGHSY, CDR2 FQNENV. CDR3 region: CASSLDNPYEQYF. Written as DNA, the CDR3 is TGTGCCAGCAGCCTGGACAATCCCTACGAGCAGTACTTC.

The chain has TRBV7-3 and TRBJ2-1, with unresolved D. The germline gives CDR1 SGHTA, CDR2 FQGTGA. This CDR3 comprises 14 residues. Trimming pared 5 bases from V and 4 bases from J, leaving 12 bases between. The CDR3 sequence is CASSLNPRYNEQFF. The CDR3 bases are TGTGCCAGCAGCCTTAACCCTCGTTACAATGAGCAGTTCTTC.

CDR3: CASSKFDQPQHF. The CDR3 bases are TGTGCCAGCAGCAAATTCGACCAGCCCCAGCATTTT. The chain recombines TRBV21-1 with TRBJ1-5. TRBV21-1 corresponds to a pseudogene. The CDR3 loop spans 12 amino acids.

Turning to this clone: This CDR3 is also generated by other DNA sequences in the sample. V is TRBV28 and J is TRBJ1-1, with a possible D match to TRBD1 (5 bases). V gave up 5 bases and J gave up 2 bases, with 9 bases separating them. The germline V gene has CDR1 MDHEN and CDR2 SYDVKM. The CDR3 covers 13 residues. The CDR3, as DNA: TGTGCCAGCAGTCCAGGGCCAAACACTGAAGCTTTCTTT. Translated: CASSPGPNTEAFF.